This T cell receptor (beta chain) was identified during a study of T cell repertoires in aging, cancer and after chemotherapy. TRB rearrangements spanning V, D and J were amplified using mixed TRB-A/B primers. MiXCR was run by TCRdb on the multiplex PCR reads, yielding one entry per CDR3 protein. Of 9,000 or so distinct CDR3 sequences in the sample, 39% were seen once. TCR beta rearrangements were amplified from peripheral blood genomic DNA. Study-level findings and limits: Age-matched healthy donors had significantly more diverse, less clonal blood TCR repertoires than untreated cancer patients. Median generation probability rose over the chemotherapy interval in each cancer cohort, suggesting rebound thymic output. Healthy donors lost TCR diversity with age mainly through richness, cancer patients through richness and evenness.

Of note for this clonotype: The antigen is unknown.

V lost 4 bases, J lost 3 bases, and 14 bases stayed unmatched. This CDR3 has 19 amino acids. CDR1 and CDR2 (germline): SGHRS, YFSETQ. The TCR was taken from a human donor in good health. The sample consisted of blood. This chain connects TRBV5-1 to TRBJ2-6, with 9 positions matching TRBD2. This CDR3 reads CASSPFGLATTGGANVLTF. CDR3 coding DNA: TGCGCCAGCAGCCCGTTCGGACTAGCGACGACGGGTGGGGCCAACGTCCTGACTTTC.